These T cell receptor beta chains were read from a single sample in a study of blood T cell repertoires in COVID-19. Generated by immunoSEQ multiplex PCR, the TCRdb table keeps only in-frame clones and is missing some. Of hundreds of thousands of clones listed, around 85% were seen once; the top ten hold 8.3%. Sequencing was performed on PBMCs or T cells enriched from blood (not recorded which). These receptors came from a woman aged 55 to 70 who had recovered from COVID-19. CDR3s include the opening cysteine and the closing phenylalanine or tryptophan. Fields, in order: CDR3 protein, CDR3 DNA, J gene, D gene, clone size, V gene, CDR3 length. A D gene is named only where the DNA matches it firmly. Expanded clones are given a class, and other clones once, few, many or no size at all.

cdr3_aa: CAISDSPSSYEQYF
cdr3_nt: TGTGCCATCAGTGATTCACCGAGCTCCTACGAGCAGTACTTC
j_call: TRBJ2-7
d_call: NA
clone_size: NA
v_call: TRBV10-3
cdr3_length: 14

cdr3_aa: CASSEFGQGSDEQYF
cdr3_nt: TGTGCCAGCAGTGAATTCGGACAGGGTTCCGACGAGCAGTACTTC
j_call: TRBJ2-7
d_call: TRBD1
clone_size: NA
v_call: TRBV25-1
cdr3_length: 15

cdr3_aa: CASSVGTGNTGELFF
cdr3_nt: TGTGCCAGCAGTGTTGGGACAGGGAACACCGGGGAGCTGTTTTTT
j_call: TRBJ2-2
d_call: TRBD1
clone_size: NA
v_call: TRBV6-4
cdr3_length: 15

cdr3_aa: CASSQGALAGADTQYF
cdr3_nt: TGCGCCAGCAGCCAAGGGGCACTAGCCGGGGCAGATACGCAGTATTTT
j_call: TRBJ2-3
d_call: NA
clone_size: NA
v_call: TRBV4-1
cdr3_length: 16

cdr3_aa: CASSPDGGVTGRTGELFF
cdr3_nt: TGTGCCAGCAGCCCCGACGGCGGGGTGACAGGGCGAACCGGGGAGCTGTTTTTT
j_call: TRBJ2-2
d_call: NA
clone_size: NA
v_call: TRBV5-4
cdr3_length: 18

cdr3_aa: CASSEGQGRGSGNTIYF
cdr3_nt: TGTGCCAGCAGTGAAGGACAGGGGAGGGGATCTGGAAACACCATATATTTT
j_call: TRBJ1-3
d_call: TRBD1
clone_size: NA
v_call: TRBV6-1
cdr3_length: 17

cdr3_aa: CASSLTGTAPLHF
cdr3_nt: TGCGCCAGCAGCTTAACCGGGACAGCTCCCCTCCACTTT
j_call: TRBJ1-6
d_call: TRBD1
clone_size: NA
v_call: TRBV5-1
cdr3_length: 13

cdr3_aa: CASSFSQKGPRDGYTF
cdr3_nt: TGTGCCAGCAGTTTTAGTCAGAAGGGGCCTCGCGATGGCTACACCTTC
j_call: TRBJ1-2
d_call: NA
clone_size: few
v_call: TRBV27
cdr3_length: 16

cdr3_aa: CASSVGYLRDEQFF
cdr3_nt: TGTGCCAGCAGCGTAGGGTATTTGAGGGATGAGCAGTTCTTC
j_call: TRBJ2-1
d_call: NA
clone_size: NA
v_call: TRBV9
cdr3_length: 14

cdr3_aa: CASSLDGGLSYEQYF
cdr3_nt: TGTGCCAGCAGCTTAGATGGGGGCCTCTCCTACGAGCAGTACTTC
j_call: TRBJ2-7
d_call: NA
clone_size: NA
v_call: TRBV11-3
cdr3_length: 15

cdr3_aa: CASSPGGRNTEAFF
cdr3_nt: TGTGCCAGCAGCCCCGGGGGTAGGAACACTGAAGCTTTCTTT
j_call: TRBJ1-1
d_call: NA
clone_size: NA
v_call: TRBV6-2/TRBV6-3
cdr3_length: 14

cdr3_aa: CASNPTGLDNSPLHF
cdr3_nt: TGTGCCAGCAATCCGACAGGTCTCGATAATTCACCCCTCCACTTT
j_call: TRBJ1-6
d_call: NA
clone_size: NA
v_call: TRBV2
cdr3_length: 15

cdr3_aa: CASSGTGENTIYF
cdr3_nt: TGTGCCAGCAGTGGGACAGGGGAAAACACCATATATTTT
j_call: TRBJ1-3
d_call: TRBD1
clone_size: NA
v_call: TRBV2
cdr3_length: 13

cdr3_aa: CASSVAPVSSGGETQYF
cdr3_nt: TGTGCCAGCAGCGTAGCTCCTGTGTCTTCCGGGGGGGAGACCCAGTACTTC
j_call: TRBJ2-5
d_call: TRBD2
clone_size: NA
v_call: TRBV9
cdr3_length: 17

cdr3_aa: CASSQTGPEYF
cdr3_nt: TGCGCCAGCAGCCAGACAGGACCCGAGTACTTC
j_call: TRBJ2-5
d_call: NA
clone_size: few
v_call: TRBV5-1
cdr3_length: 11

cdr3_aa: CASSLSGGQGTEQYF
cdr3_nt: TGCGCCAGCAGCTTGTCCGGGGGACAGGGGACCGAGCAGTACTTC
j_call: TRBJ2-7
d_call: TRBD1
clone_size: NA
v_call: TRBV5-1
cdr3_length: 15

cdr3_aa: CASRSRDREGNTIYF
cdr3_nt: TGCGCCAGCAGGTCCCGGGACAGGGAGGGAAACACCATATATTTT
j_call: TRBJ1-3
d_call: TRBD1
clone_size: many
v_call: TRBV4-1
cdr3_length: 15

cdr3_aa: CSANRAETQYF
cdr3_nt: TGCAGTGCTAACAGGGCAGAGACCCAGTACTTC
j_call: TRBJ2-5
d_call: NA
clone_size: NA
v_call: TRBV20-1
cdr3_length: 11

cdr3_aa: CASRLVTSGGSRSTDTQYF
cdr3_nt: TGTGCAAGTCGCTTAGTTACTAGCGGGGGTTCCCGTAGCACAGATACGCAGTATTTT
j_call: TRBJ2-3
d_call: NA
clone_size: NA
v_call: TRBV12-2
cdr3_length: 19

cdr3_aa: CASSHGGSNYGYTF
cdr3_nt: TGTGCCAGCAGTCATGGGGGGTCTAACTATGGCTACACCTTC
j_call: TRBJ1-2
d_call: NA
clone_size: NA
v_call: TRBV6-2/TRBV6-3
cdr3_length: 14

cdr3_aa: CASSTRQSSNEQFF
cdr3_nt: TGTGCCAGCAGCACCCGACAGTCTAGCAATGAGCAGTTCTTC
j_call: TRBJ2-1
d_call: NA
clone_size: once
v_call: TRBV7-2
cdr3_length: 14

cdr3_aa: CASRGTGGRTMNTEAFF
cdr3_nt: TGTGCCAGCAGGGGGACAGGGGGAAGAACCATGAACACTGAAGCTTTCTTT
j_call: TRBJ1-1
d_call: TRBD1
clone_size: NA
v_call: TRBV27
cdr3_length: 17

cdr3_aa: CASSSSGTVLYTQYF
cdr3_nt: TGTGCCAGCAGTTCCTCCGGGACAGTCCTGTATACGCAGTATTTT
j_call: TRBJ2-3
d_call: TRBD1
clone_size: NA
v_call: TRBV28
cdr3_length: 15

cdr3_aa: CAWSSPLAQPPKTQYF
cdr3_nt: TGTGCCTGGAGTTCTCCACTAGCGCAACCTCCGAAGACCCAGTACTTC
j_call: TRBJ2-5
d_call: TRBD2
clone_size: NA
v_call: TRBV30
cdr3_length: 16

cdr3_aa: CASSQDFQGFPIETQYF
cdr3_nt: TGCGCCAGCAGCCAAGATTTCCAGGGTTTCCCCATAGAGACCCAGTACTTC
j_call: TRBJ2-5
d_call: NA
clone_size: NA
v_call: TRBV4-1
cdr3_length: 17

cdr3_aa: CASSESMYYEQYF
cdr3_nt: TGTGCCAGCAGTGAATCTATGTACTACGAGCAGTACTTC
j_call: TRBJ2-7
d_call: NA
clone_size: few
v_call: TRBV25-1
cdr3_length: 13

cdr3_aa: CASSYPGFRSPLHF
cdr3_nt: TGTGCCAGCAGTTACCCAGGGTTTAGATCACCCCTCCACTTT
j_call: TRBJ1-6
d_call: NA
clone_size: NA
v_call: TRBV6-5
cdr3_length: 14

cdr3_aa: CASSHIEDTGELFF
cdr3_nt: TGCGCCAGCAGCCATATCGAGGACACCGGGGAGCTGTTTTTT
j_call: TRBJ2-2
d_call: NA
clone_size: once
v_call: TRBV5-1
cdr3_length: 14

cdr3_aa: CATRVGENTGELFF
cdr3_nt: TGTGCCACCAGGGTAGGGGAAAACACCGGGGAGCTGTTTTTT
j_call: TRBJ2-2
d_call: NA
clone_size: NA
v_call: TRBV24-1
cdr3_length: 14

cdr3_aa: CASSEKGGRETQYF
cdr3_nt: TGTGCCAGCAGTGAAAAGGGAGGGCGAGAGACCCAGTACTTC
j_call: TRBJ2-5
d_call: TRBD2
clone_size: NA
v_call: TRBV6-1
cdr3_length: 14

cdr3_aa: CASSGYEQFF
cdr3_nt: TGTGCCAGCAGCGGTTACGAGCAGTTCTTC
j_call: TRBJ2-1
d_call: NA
clone_size: NA
v_call: TRBV2
cdr3_length: 10

cdr3_aa: CASSLLDTIYF
cdr3_nt: TGTGCCAGCAGTTTATTAGACACCATATATTTT
j_call: TRBJ1-3
d_call: NA
clone_size: NA
v_call: TRBV12-3/TRBV12-4
cdr3_length: 11

cdr3_aa: CASSFRALNEKLFF
cdr3_nt: TGTGCCAGTAGTTTCAGGGCCCTAAATGAAAAACTGTTTTTT
j_call: TRBJ1-4
d_call: NA
clone_size: NA
v_call: TRBV19
cdr3_length: 14

cdr3_aa: CATSSGDSYEQYF
cdr3_nt: TGTGCCACCAGTTCAGGGGACTCCTACGAGCAGTACTTC
j_call: TRBJ2-7
d_call: NA
clone_size: NA
v_call: TRBV24-1
cdr3_length: 13

cdr3_aa: CASSYWPSGGRELFF
cdr3_nt: TGTGCCAGCAGTTACTGGCCTAGCGGGGGGAGGGAGCTGTTTTTT
j_call: TRBJ2-2
d_call: TRBD2
clone_size: NA
v_call: TRBV6-5
cdr3_length: 15

cdr3_aa: CSAFGGAGSYTEAFF
cdr3_nt: TGCAGCGCCTTTGGGGGGGCAGGATCTTACACTGAAGCTTTCTTT
j_call: TRBJ1-1
d_call: NA
clone_size: NA
v_call: TRBV29-1
cdr3_length: 15

cdr3_aa: CASSESSGGSFRGELFF
cdr3_nt: TGTGCCAGCAGTGAGAGTAGCGGGGGCTCTTTCCGAGGGGAGCTGTTTTTT
j_call: TRBJ2-2
d_call: TRBD2
clone_size: NA
v_call: TRBV2
cdr3_length: 17

cdr3_aa: CASSAQDRGEKLFF
cdr3_nt: TGTGCCAGCAGCGCCCAGGACAGGGGGGAAAAACTGTTTTTT
j_call: TRBJ1-4
d_call: TRBD1
clone_size: NA
v_call: TRBV7-8
cdr3_length: 14

cdr3_aa: CASSFTGQGTNEQFF
cdr3_nt: TGTGCCAGCAGTTTTACGGGACAGGGGACCAATGAGCAGTTCTTC
j_call: TRBJ2-1
d_call: TRBD1
clone_size: NA
v_call: TRBV2
cdr3_length: 15

cdr3_aa: CASSSPTGGNTEAFF
cdr3_nt: TGCGCCAGCAGCAGCCCAACAGGGGGGAACACTGAAGCTTTCTTT
j_call: TRBJ1-1
d_call: TRBD1
clone_size: NA
v_call: TRBV5-1
cdr3_length: 15

cdr3_aa: CATSPSAQGGGNTIYF
cdr3_nt: TGTGCCACCAGCCCGAGCGCCCAGGGAGGTGGAAACACCATATATTTT
j_call: TRBJ1-3
d_call: NA
clone_size: NA
v_call: TRBV24-1
cdr3_length: 16

cdr3_aa: CASRPVGGDAFF
cdr3_nt: TGTGCCAGCAGGCCCGTCGGGGGGGACGCTTTCTTT
j_call: TRBJ1-1
d_call: NA
clone_size: NA
v_call: TRBV2
cdr3_length: 12

cdr3_aa: CASSFLPYRDNTEAFF
cdr3_nt: TGCGCCAGCAGCTTTCTCCCCTACAGGGATAACACTGAAGCTTTCTTT
j_call: TRBJ1-1
d_call: NA
clone_size: NA
v_call: TRBV5-1
cdr3_length: 16

cdr3_aa: CASSQRLLGTDRTDTQYF
cdr3_nt: TGTGCCAGCAGCCAAAGGCTCCTCGGGACAGATCGGACAGATACGCAGTATTTT
j_call: TRBJ2-3
d_call: TRBD1
clone_size: NA
v_call: TRBV4-2
cdr3_length: 18

cdr3_aa: CASSQAAGLAFYGYTF
cdr3_nt: TGCGCCAGCAGCCAAGCCGCCGGGTTGGCCTTCTATGGCTACACCTTC
j_call: TRBJ1-2
d_call: NA
clone_size: NA
v_call: TRBV4-1
cdr3_length: 16

cdr3_aa: CASSQDLGGNYGYTF
cdr3_nt: TGTGCCAGCAGCCAAGACCTGGGGGGAAACTATGGCTACACCTTC
j_call: TRBJ1-2
d_call: NA
clone_size: NA
v_call: TRBV4-2
cdr3_length: 15

cdr3_aa: CASSLALPQGEKLFF
cdr3_nt: TGTGCCAGCAGCTTGGCCTTGCCCCAGGGTGAAAAACTGTTTTTT
j_call: TRBJ1-4
d_call: NA
clone_size: NA
v_call: TRBV5-5
cdr3_length: 15

cdr3_aa: CASSEYPGTNYGYTF
cdr3_nt: TGTGCCAGCAGTGAATACCCAGGAACTAACTATGGCTACACCTTC
j_call: TRBJ1-2
d_call: NA
clone_size: NA
v_call: TRBV6-1
cdr3_length: 15

cdr3_aa: CAISGTGGEQPQHF
cdr3_nt: TGTGCCATCAGTGGGACAGGGGGCGAACAGCCCCAGCATTTT
j_call: TRBJ1-5
d_call: TRBD1
clone_size: NA
v_call: TRBV10-3
cdr3_length: 14

cdr3_aa: CATSEGPSGGAWYNEQFF
cdr3_nt: TGTGCCACCAGTGAGGGGCCTAGCGGGGGGGCCTGGTACAATGAGCAGTTCTTC
j_call: TRBJ2-1
d_call: TRBD2
clone_size: NA
v_call: TRBV24-1
cdr3_length: 18

cdr3_aa: CASSQDLWETGGETQYF
cdr3_nt: TGTGCCAGCAGCCAAGATTTATGGGAAACAGGGGGGGAGACCCAGTACTTC
j_call: TRBJ2-5
d_call: TRBD1
clone_size: NA
v_call: TRBV3-1/TRBV3-2
cdr3_length: 17

cdr3_aa: CATSDGGPGRRAFF
cdr3_nt: TGTGCCACCAGTGATGGTGGCCCAGGAAGGAGGGCTTTCTTT
j_call: TRBJ1-1
d_call: NA
clone_size: once
v_call: TRBV24-1
cdr3_length: 14

cdr3_aa: CASSQWGPGGNYGYTF
cdr3_nt: TGTGCCAGCAGCCAATGGGGACCGGGGGGTAACTATGGCTACACCTTC
j_call: TRBJ1-2
d_call: NA
clone_size: once
v_call: TRBV3-1/TRBV3-2
cdr3_length: 16

cdr3_aa: CASSRGTGNTIYF
cdr3_nt: TGTGCCAGCAGCAGGGGTACTGGAAACACCATATATTTT
j_call: TRBJ1-3
d_call: NA
clone_size: NA
v_call: TRBV25-1
cdr3_length: 13

cdr3_aa: CASSWAGAEGWDTQYF
cdr3_nt: TGCGCCAGCAGCTGGGCGGGGGCTGAGGGATGGGATACGCAGTATTTT
j_call: TRBJ2-3
d_call: NA
clone_size: NA
v_call: TRBV5-1
cdr3_length: 16

cdr3_aa: CATSLQTNYGYTF
cdr3_nt: TGTGCCACCAGTTTGCAGACTAACTATGGCTACACCTTC
j_call: TRBJ1-2
d_call: NA
clone_size: NA
v_call: TRBV6-5
cdr3_length: 13

cdr3_aa: CAIEVVGLVSNEQFF
cdr3_nt: TGTGCCATCGAGGTAGTGGGACTAGTAAGTAATGAGCAGTTCTTC
j_call: TRBJ2-1
d_call: TRBD2
clone_size: once
v_call: TRBV2
cdr3_length: 15